This note documents a single TCR beta chain sequence. Antigen specificity is unknown. TCR beta libraries were built with iRepertoire HTBI primers and Arm-PCR of CDR3 regions. One entry per CDR3 protein, called by TCRdb with MiXCR from the multiplex PCR reads. The data contain 400,000 to 450,000 distinct CDR3 sequences, 20% to 30% of them singletons. Stated time point: persistent/refractory GD, antithyroid drugs over 5 years with positive TRAb. The TCR library was made from RNA that had been extracted from PBMCs in TRIzol. The data are from a study of regulatory T cells in long-lasting Graves disease. Findings and caveats of the study: The persistent group shared 3,000 or so public clonotypes, more than the approximately 880 shared by new patients.

The material sequenced was peripheral blood mononuclear cells (PBMCs), taken when the disease was refractory, from a patient treated with antithyroid drugs. The receptor was derived from a female donor with Graves disease.

The CDR3 reads CASSDSRGSYNEQFF. The DNA for the CDR3 is TGTGCCAGCAGTGACTCCAGGGGCTCCTACAATGAGCAGTTCTTC. The chain has TRBV2 and TRBJ2-1; TRBD1 is a possible D gene (6 bases). Germline V gene sequence: CDR1 SNHLY, CDR2 FYNNEI. This CDR3 contains 15 residues. Trimming removed 3 bases from V and 0 bases from J, with 9 bases in between.